Listed below are T cell receptor beta chains from one sample, sequenced in a study of cytomegalovirus exposure and HLA in healthy donors. Data came from immunoSEQ multiplex PCR; TCRdb stores just in-frame clones and leaves some out. The table has approximately 110,000 clones, 65% to 75% seen once. Sequencing was performed on PBMCs. These receptors came from a young man in good health and CMV-seropositive. Both conserved end residues are part of each CDR3. Each record gives: clone size, V gene, D gene, J gene, CDR3 DNA, CDR3 protein. D genes are given only for firm matches. The size entry is marked missing in some rows and otherwise reads once, few, many or a size class.

>few|TRBV5-1|.|TRBJ1-1
TGCGCCAGCAGCACAACAGGGCCCACTGAAGCTTTCTTT
CASSTTGPTEAFF
>.|TRBV7-9|.|TRBJ1-1
TGTGCCAGCAGCCGTGGTGCGGCCGATAACACTGAAGCTTTCTTT
CASSRGAADNTEAFF
>once|TRBV15|.|TRBJ1-5
TGTGCCACCAGCAGAGATTTTCAGGGAAATCAGCCCCAGCATTTT
CATSRDFQGNQPQHF
>.|TRBV28|.|TRBJ1-4
TGTGCCAGCCTTGGGGCAGGGGATGAAAAACTGTTTTTT
CASLGAGDEKLFF
>.|TRBV10-2|.|TRBJ1-2
TGCGCCAGCAGGGGCCCGGGGGAAGGCTACACCTTC
CASRGPGEGYTF
>medium-sized|TRBV7-2|.|TRBJ1-5
TGTGCCAGCAGCTTAGTGGACAATAGCAATCAGCCCCAGCATTTT
CASSLVDNSNQPQHF
>.|TRBV28|TRBD1|TRBJ2-5
TGTGCCAGCAGTTTACTAAACAGGGGGCAAGAGACCCAGTACTTC
CASSLLNRGQETQYF
>.|TRBV11-3|.|TRBJ2-2
TGTGCCAGCAGCTTATTCTCGAGCGCCGGGGAGCTGTTTTTT
CASSLFSSAGELFF
>.|TRBV19|.|TRBJ1-3
TGTGCCAGTAGTATGGGCAGGGCTGGAAACACCATATATTTT
CASSMGRAGNTIYF
>.|TRBV29-1|.|TRBJ1-5
TGCAGCGTTGAAGAACCAAGGGGGCAGCCCCAGCATTTT
CSVEEPRGQPQHF
>many|TRBV6-4|TRBD2|TRBJ2-3
TGTGCCAGCAGTGTAGCGGGGGGCACAGATACGCAGTATTTT
CASSVAGGTDTQYF
>.|TRBV6-5|.|TRBJ1-3
TGTGCCAGCAGTTACTTCCGGGGCTCTGGAAACACCATATATTTT
CASSYFRGSGNTIYF
>.|TRBV10-2|TRBD2|TRBJ2-1
TGCGCCAGCAGTCCAGCGGGGAGGTCCTACAATGAGCAGTTCTTC
CASSPAGRSYNEQFF
>once|TRBV5-1|TRBD2|TRBJ2-5
TGCGCCAGCAGCTTGGGGGGACTAGCCGAGACCCAGTACTTC
CASSLGGLAETQYF
>.|TRBV18|.|TRBJ1-1
TGTGCCAGCTCAAATGCCAGGGGACAGAACACTGAAGCTTTCTTT
CASSNARGQNTEAFF
>.|TRBV10-3|.|TRBJ1-5
TGTGCCATCAGCCGCGAATCCAATCAGCCCCAGCATTTT
CAISRESNQPQHF
>few|TRBV29-1|TRBD1|TRBJ1-2
TGCAGCGTTGAAGATGAACAGGGGCTAAACTATGGCTACACCTTC
CSVEDEQGLNYGYTF
>.|TRBV7-9|TRBD1|TRBJ1-6
TGTGCCAGCAGCCAAGACAGGGCACCCCTCCACTTT
CASSQDRAPLHF
>.|TRBV4-1|TRBD1|TRBJ1-6
TGCGCCAGCAGCCTGGACAGGCTAGGGTCTAAGGATTCACCCCTCCACTTT
CASSLDRLGSKDSPLHF
>.|TRBV27|.|TRBJ1-2
TGTGCCAGCAGTTTAGGTTTCGGGTCCGACTATGGCTACACCTTC
CASSLGFGSDYGYTF
>few|TRBV19|.|TRBJ1-1
TGTGCCAGTAGTACAACACAGGTGAACACTGAAGCTTTCTTT
CASSTTQVNTEAFF
>.|TRBV19|.|TRBJ1-6
TGTGCCAGTAGCTTTTACCGGGACCCAGGGGATTCACCCCTCCACTTT
CASSFYRDPGDSPLHF
>once|TRBV7-6|.|TRBJ2-5
TGTGCCAGCAGCTTGGCACAGGGGACCCAGTACTTC
CASSLAQGTQYF
>few|TRBV4-1|.|TRBJ1-3
TGCGCCAGCAGCCAGGAAACAGGGTCTACTGGAAACACCATATATTTT
CASSQETGSTGNTIYF
>.|TRBV5-1|TRBD1|TRBJ1-4
TGCGCCAGCAGCCTAGGGGGCAATAATGAAAAACTGTTTTTT
CASSLGGNNEKLFF
>.|TRBV6-5|TRBD1|TRBJ1-2
TGTGCCAGCACCTGGGACAGGGGGTATGGCTACACCTTC
CASTWDRGYGYTF
>.|TRBV9|TRBD2|TRBJ2-3
TGTGCCAGCAGCGTAGATAGGTCGGGGGGGTCTAGCACAGATACGCAGTATTTT
CASSVDRSGGSSTDTQYF
>.|TRBV4-3|TRBD2|TRBJ2-1
TGCGCCAGCAGCCAAGGTAGCGGGGGGGACAATGAGCAGTTCTTC
CASSQGSGGDNEQFF
>.|TRBV6-1|TRBD1|TRBJ2-7
TGTGCCAGCAGGGTACCGGGACAGGGGCTGCGCGAGCAGTACTTC
CASRVPGQGLREQYF
>.|TRBV7-8|.|TRBJ1-1
TGTGCCAGCGGCGGGGGTCCGAACACTGAAGCTTTCTTT
CASGGGPNTEAFF
>.|TRBV4-2|TRBD1|TRBJ2-3
TGTGCCAGCAGCCGTGACAGGGACACGCAGTATTTT
CASSRDRDTQYF
>.|TRBV19|.|TRBJ2-2
TGTGCCAGTGGGCCTCATAGAATGAACACCGGGGAGCTGTTTTTT
CASGPHRMNTGELFF
>once|TRBV7-9|.|TRBJ1-1
TGTGCCAGCAGCTTAGGAGGGGGGAACACTGAAGCTTTCTTT
CASSLGGGNTEAFF
>.|TRBV10-3|TRBD2|TRBJ2-3
TGTGCCATCAGTGAGTCCGCGACTAGCCCAAGCACAGATACGCAGTATTTT
CAISESATSPSTDTQYF
>.|TRBV15|.|TRBJ1-1
TGTGCCACCAGACCGCAGACAGGTGCCCGCACTGAAGCTTTCTTT
CATRPQTGARTEAFF
>.|TRBV6-5|TRBD1|TRBJ2-7
TGTGCCAGCAGGCGGGACAGGGCCTCCTACAAGCAGTACTTC
CASRRDRASYKQYF
>.|TRBV28|TRBD1|TRBJ1-2
TGTGCCAGCAGTCCCGAGAGGGGAGCCAGGGGGCGGAATGGCTACACCTTC
CASSPERGARGRNGYTF
>.|TRBV6-5|TRBD1|TRBJ1-5
TGTGCCAGCAGTTACACAACAGGGGGCAAGCAGCCCCAGCATTTT
CASSYTTGGKQPQHF
>.|TRBV7-9|TRBD2|TRBJ2-5
TGTGCCAGCAGCTTAGCTGGACTAGCGGGCCCCTCAGGAGAGACCCAGTACTTC
CASSLAGLAGPSGETQYF
>once|TRBV9|TRBD1|TRBJ2-7
TGTGCCAGCAGCTATGGCGGGACAGGGGACGAGCAGTACTTC
CASSYGGTGDEQYF
>once|TRBV28|.|TRBJ1-2
TGTGCCAGCAGTCAAATCCCCCCGGAGGCGCACTATGGCTACACCTTC
CASSQIPPEAHYGYTF
>.|TRBV27|TRBD1|TRBJ1-1
TGTGCCAGCTTCCGGGACAGGGCTGACACTGAAGCTTTCTTT
CASFRDRADTEAFF
>few|TRBV2|.|TRBJ1-1
TGTGCCACCCGGAGGAACACTGAAGCTTTCTTT
CATRRNTEAFF
>few|TRBV5-1|TRBD1|TRBJ1-4
TGCGCCAGCAGCCGGACAGGGGACGGTGAAAAACTGTTTTTT
CASSRTGDGEKLFF
>.|TRBV27|.|TRBJ2-3
TGTGCCAGCACACTGGGGCAGGGGGGTTCGGGTGATACGCAGTATTTT
CASTLGQGGSGDTQYF
>.|TRBV9|.|TRBJ1-6
TGTGCCAGCAGCGTAGAAGGGGCTGGGAATTCACCCCTCCACTTT
CASSVEGAGNSPLHF
>.|TRBV5-5|.|TRBJ1-5
TGTGCCAGCAGCGAGGGTAGCAGCAATCAGCCCCAGCATTTT
CASSEGSSNQPQHF
>few|TRBV6-5|.|TRBJ2-7
TGTGCCAGCAGTTACTCGGCCCACAGGGACTACGAGCAGTACTTC
CASSYSAHRDYEQYF
>.|TRBV6-6|TRBD1|TRBJ1-1
TGTGCCAGCAGTCAGGGACAGGGTCAACCTACTTTCTTT
CASSQGQGQPTFF
>.|TRBV11-2|TRBD2|TRBJ2-7
TGTGCCAGCAGCTTGAATATCGGCGGGGGGTTGTACTCCTACGAGCAGTACTTC
CASSLNIGGGLYSYEQYF
>once|TRBV9|.|TRBJ1-1
TGTGCCAGCAGCGTAGGGGGGGGAGGATCGGCTGAAGCTTTCTTT
CASSVGGGGSAEAFF
>.|TRBV6-5|.|TRBJ1-2
TGTGCCAGCAGTTACTCCTACGGGGAGAACTATGGCTACACCTTC
CASSYSYGENYGYTF
>.|TRBV28|.|TRBJ2-7
TGTGCCGTGGAGGGAACCCCCTACGAGCAGTACTTC
CAVEGTPYEQYF